One and the same sample provided the 9 T cell receptor beta chains below, sequenced in a study of T cells in Graves' hyperthyroidism and ophthalmopathy. Using RNA transcripts as the source, TCR beta CDR3 regions were amplified. HTBI primers drove first-round RT-PCR of the TCR CDR3. TCRdb re-called the multiplex PCR reads through MiXCR, storing one row per CDR3 protein. The sample contains 550,000 to 700,000 distinct CDR3 sequences, roughly 14% of which appear only once. The sequencing sample was made of blood. Receptors originate from a woman in her forties with Graves' ophthalmopathy.

This clonotype has ten or more counts. V usage is TRBV20-1 and J usage is TRBJ2-7, with D maybe TRBD1 (6 bases). Between the trimmed V and J ends, which lost 1 base and 5 bases, there was a span of 24 bases. CDR3 length equals 17 residues. Germline-derived CDR1 and CDR2 are DFQATT and SNEGSKA (reference sequence). CDR3 loop: CSARAAGDAPFEDEQYF. CDR3 nucleotide sequence: TGCAGTGCTAGAGCGGCAGGGGACGCACCCTTCGAGGACGAGCAGTACTTC.

This clonotype occurred a few times. The chain carries TRBV5-1 and TRBJ2-7, with D unclear. Trimming cost V 5 bases and J 1 base, with 13 bases left between them. Germline V gives CDR1 SGHRS, CDR2 YFSETQ. CDR3 length: 14 amino acids. CDR3 nucleotides: TGCGCCAGCAGTGACCCCGAGAGTTCCTACGAGCAGTACTTC. Its translation: CASSDPESSYEQYF.

This clonotype was detected ten times or more. The chain joins TRBV11-2 to TRBJ2-5; tentative D call: TRBD1 (6 bases). There are 15 residues in the CDR3. The V gene lost 3 bases and the J gene lost 1 base, with 12 bases spanning the gap. CDR1 SGHAT and CDR2 FQNNGV come from the germline V gene. CDR3 amino acids: CASSLDSGVQETQYF. CDR3 sequence (DNA): TGTGCCAGCAGCTTGGACAGCGGCGTCCAAGAGACCCAGTACTTC.

The table lists this clonotype with many counts. DNA of the CDR3: TGTGCCAGCAGTTACGGGGGACTTAGCAATCAGCCCCAGCATTTT. Translating it yields CASSYGGLSNQPQHF. The chain recombines TRBV6-5 with TRBJ1-5; D is possibly TRBD1 (5 bases). The CDR3 is 15 residues long. With 2 bases removed from V and 0 bases from J, the gap between germline ends came to 8 bases. Germline loops: CDR1 MNHEY, CDR2 SVGAGI.

This clonotype was counted ten times or more. The chain carries TRBV2 and TRBJ1-1; no reliable D call. The CDR3 spans 13 residues. Trimming cost V 7 bases and J 1 base, with 10 bases left between them. Germline V CDR1 and CDR2: SNHLY, FYNNEI. The CDR3 sequence is CASMWQANTEAFF. CDR3 DNA sequence: TGTGCCAGCATGTGGCAGGCGAACACTGAAGCTTTCTTT.

This clonotype is a singleton in its sample. The chain uses TRBV6-5 and TRBJ1-5; D gene ambiguous. Per the germline V gene, CDR1 is MNHEY and CDR2 is SVGAGI. There are 16 residues in the CDR3. The V and J ends lost 2 bases and 2 bases respectively, with 13 bases between them. The CDR3, as DNA: TGTGCCAGCAGTTACCTTGGCGGGGAGGGCAATCAGCCCCAGCATTTT. Amino acids: CASSYLGGEGNQPQHF.

This clonotype has at least ten counts. The V and J genes are TRBV15 and TRBJ2-7; TRBD1 matches 9 bases. Germline lookup yields CDR1 LNHNV and CDR2 YYDKDF (reference sequence). After removal of 6 bases from V and 5 bases from J, the junction contained 5 bases not matched to a gene. The CDR3 has 13 residues. This CDR3 reads CATRRDREDEQYF. In nucleotides, the CDR3 is TGTGCCACCAGAAGGGACAGGGAGGACGAGCAGTACTTC.

This clonotype showed up many times. V usage is TRBV29-1 and J usage is TRBJ1-3; 7 nucleotides match TRBD1. The V segment lost 5 bases and the J segment 2 bases; nucleotides outside the gene matches: 6. This CDR3 spans 14 amino acids. Germline V lookup: CDR1 SQVTM, CDR2 ANQGSEA. As DNA, the CDR3 is TGCAGCGTTTTCTTACAGGGGACTGGAAACACCATATATTTT. This encodes CSVFLQGTGNTIYF.

In this sample, this clonotype turned up many times. The rearrangement links TRBV6-5 to TRBJ2-7, with 9 positions matching TRBD1. This CDR3 is 16 amino acids long. Germline CDR1 MNHEY, CDR2 SVGAGI. V shed 3 bases, J shed 0 bases, and the junction held 6 bases outside the gene matches. The CDR3 coding sequence is TGTGCCAGCAGTTATAGGGGACAGGGAAGCTCCTACGAGCAGTACTTC. This sequence encodes CASSYRGQGSSYEQYF.